The subject of this entry is one T cell receptor (beta chain). The record originates from a study of patients and donors after allogeneic stem cell transplantation. TCRdb itself ran the RT-PCR reads through MiXCR, one entry per CDR3 protein. The sample records about 90,000 distinct CDR3 sequences, around 49% being singletons. The germline V gene has CDR1 MNHEY and CDR2 SMNVEV (reference sequence). The CDR3 runs to 15 residues. The V and J ends lost 3 bases and 5 bases, in that order; junction bases with no gene match: 8. V is TRBV27 and J is TRBJ1-2; 8 bases align to TRBD1. Input material: blood, either unsorted or a sorted T cell fraction (not recorded which). This clonotype was obtained from a human donor who was either an allogeneic HSCT recipient or a stem cell or donor lymphocyte infusion donor (not recorded which). It is not recorded whose cells these are; they may come from a transplant donor. CDR3 in DNA: TGTGCCAGCAGTTTCACAACAGGGGGGAGATATGGCTACACCTTC. Translating gives CASSFTTGGRYGYTF.